Listed below are T cell receptor beta chains from one sample, sequenced in a study of cytomegalovirus exposure and HLA in healthy donors. Clones were read by immunoSEQ multiplex PCR, and TCRdb kept only the in-frame ones, dropping some. The sample includes around 130,000 clones, almost 85% of them seen just once. Sequencing was done on a sample of PBMCs. The receptor source for this set is a woman under 30 in good health and CMV-seronegative. CDR3s include the opening cysteine and the closing phenylalanine or tryptophan. Each record gives: D gene, J gene, clone size, V gene, CDR3 DNA, CDR3 protein. A D gene is named only where the DNA matches it firmly. Not all rows give a size; the values are once, few, many and, for expanded clones, a class.

D gene: TRBD2; J gene: TRBJ2-7; clone size: NA; V gene: TRBV5-5; CDR3 DNA: TGTGCCAGCAGCGGCCTTACTAGCGGGGGACCTACGAAGCAGTACTTC; CDR3 protein: CASSGLTSGGPTKQYF
D gene: TRBD2; J gene: TRBJ2-3; clone size: NA; V gene: TRBV7-7; CDR3 DNA: TGTGCCAGCAGCTGGAGGAGGGAGGGAGGTACGCAGTATTTT; CDR3 protein: CASSWRREGGTQYF
D gene: NA; J gene: TRBJ2-3; clone size: NA; V gene: TRBV19; CDR3 DNA: TGTGCCAGTAAGGGGGGGACCCCCACTAGCACAGATACGCAGTATTTT; CDR3 protein: CASKGGTPTSTDTQYF
D gene: NA; J gene: TRBJ1-2; clone size: NA; V gene: TRBV2; CDR3 DNA: TGTGCCAGCACCCCAGAAAGTTCCGGCTACACCTTC; CDR3 protein: CASTPESSGYTF
D gene: NA; J gene: TRBJ2-7; clone size: few; V gene: TRBV5-1; CDR3 DNA: TGCGCCAGCAGCTTGCCGGCGGCGGCTTTTCCCTACGAGCAGTACTTC; CDR3 protein: CASSLPAAAFPYEQYF
D gene: NA; J gene: TRBJ1-3; clone size: NA; V gene: TRBV4-3; CDR3 DNA: TGCGCCAGCAGTCAAGCCAGGTCGGGAGCTGGAAACACCATATATTTT; CDR3 protein: CASSQARSGAGNTIYF
D gene: NA; J gene: TRBJ1-2; clone size: NA; V gene: TRBV4-3; CDR3 DNA: TGCGCCAGCAGCCAAGAAGCCTCAGGGAGGAAGAGCTACACCTTC; CDR3 protein: CASSQEASGRKSYTF
D gene: TRBD2; J gene: TRBJ2-5; clone size: NA; V gene: TRBV2; CDR3 DNA: TGTGCCAGCAGTGATGAGCGGGGGGGAGGCGAGACCCAGTACTTC; CDR3 protein: CASSDERGGGETQYF
D gene: TRBD1; J gene: TRBJ1-4; clone size: NA; V gene: TRBV7-2; CDR3 DNA: TGTGCCAGCAGCCCACGGCGGACAGGGAATGAGGAAAAACTGTTTTTT; CDR3 protein: CASSPRRTGNEEKLFF
D gene: NA; J gene: TRBJ1-2; clone size: NA; V gene: TRBV18; CDR3 DNA: TGTGCCAGCTCACAAGACAGCCGCTATGGCTACACCTTC; CDR3 protein: CASSQDSRYGYTF
D gene: TRBD1; J gene: TRBJ1-5; clone size: NA; V gene: TRBV19; CDR3 DNA: TGTGCCAGTAGTATAGGGGGGGCCGGACAGGGGAGCTTTAGCAATCAGCCCCAGCATTTT; CDR3 protein: CASSIGGAGQGSFSNQPQHF
D gene: TRBD1; J gene: TRBJ1-1; clone size: NA; V gene: TRBV6-5; CDR3 DNA: TGTGCCAGCAGTCGACAGGGGGACGCTTTCTTT; CDR3 protein: CASSRQGDAFF
D gene: TRBD2; J gene: TRBJ2-1; clone size: once; V gene: TRBV19; CDR3 DNA: TGTGCCAGTAGTATTTCTAGCGGGGGACCCTACAATGAGCAGTTCTTC; CDR3 protein: CASSISSGGPYNEQFF
D gene: NA; J gene: TRBJ2-2; clone size: NA; V gene: TRBV30; CDR3 DNA: TGTGCCTGGAGTCGGGCGAACACCGGGGAGCTGTTTTTT; CDR3 protein: CAWSRANTGELFF
D gene: TRBD1; J gene: TRBJ2-6; clone size: few; V gene: TRBV5-1; CDR3 DNA: TGCGCCAGCAGCTTGGTTGGGACAGGGGGCTCTGGGGCCAACGTCCTGACTTTC; CDR3 protein: CASSLVGTGGSGANVLTF
D gene: NA; J gene: TRBJ1-3; clone size: NA; V gene: TRBV7-2; CDR3 DNA: TGTGCCAGCAGCTTAGACAGGGACGGGGGAAACACCATATATTTT; CDR3 protein: CASSLDRDGGNTIYF
D gene: NA; J gene: TRBJ1-1; clone size: NA; V gene: TRBV2; CDR3 DNA: TGTGCCAGCAGGCCCAGGCTGAACACTGAAGCTTTCTTT; CDR3 protein: CASRPRLNTEAFF